Below, 24 T cell receptor beta chains from the same sample are listed, as sequenced in a study of cytomegalovirus exposure and HLA in healthy donors. The PCR made use of 60 Vbeta and 13 Jbeta primers. Data came from immunoSEQ multiplex PCR; TCRdb stores just in-frame clones and leaves some out. The sample carries over 130,000 clones, around 80% recorded once. Sequencing was carried out using PBMCs. The receptors were gathered from a man aged 45-65 years in good health and CMV-seronegative.

The chain uses TRBV7-2 and TRBJ2-3; the match to TRBD2 covers 14 bases. The germline gives CDR1 SGHTA, CDR2 FQGNSA. The CDR3 consists of 16 residues. With V trimmed by 5 bases and J by 5 bases, 6 bases remained unmatched. The CDR3 DNA is TGTGCCAGCAGCCCCGGACTAGCGGGGGGAAGAGATACGCAGTATTTT. Its translation: CASSPGLAGGRDTQYF.

This chain joins TRBV5-1 and TRBJ2-5; the D gene is possibly TRBD1 (5 bases). CDR1 and CDR2 (germline): SGHRS, YFSETQ. The CDR3 contains 14 residues. V lost 0 bases, J lost 0 bases, and 6 bases lay in between. The chain's CDR3 is CASSLAGYQETQYF. DNA of the CDR3: TGCGCCAGCAGCTTGGCAGGGTACCAAGAGACCCAGTACTTC.

This clone was recorded once. The rearrangement links TRBV7-9 to TRBJ2-1; no firm D call. Germline V CDR1 and CDR2: SEHNR, FQNEAQ (reference sequence). V was cut by 1 base and J by 8 bases, with 15 bases left in between. This CDR3 spans 15 amino acids. The CDR3 spells CASSLGVVAADEQFF. The CDR3 nucleotides are TGTGCCAGCAGCTTAGGGGTGGTAGCCGCCGATGAGCAGTTCTTC.

The chain joins TRBV6-5 to TRBJ2-3, with unresolved D. The germline gives CDR1 MNHEY, CDR2 SVGAGI. V was trimmed by 6 bases and J by 6 bases, leaving 16 bases between them. The CDR3 consists of 14 residues. For the CDR3, the DNA is TGTGCCAGCAGGATGACTTCAGTGGTGGATACGCAGTATTTT. Translation: CASRMTSVVDTQYF.

V and J are TRBV30 and TRBJ1-2; 8 nucleotides match TRBD1. CDR3 length equals 14 residues. Germline-derived CDR1 and CDR2 are GTSNPN and SVGIG (reference sequence). CDR3: CVRDRTSINYGYTF. CDR3 bases: TGTGTTAGGGACAGGACGTCGATAAACTATGGCTACACCTTC.

V usage is TRBV28 and J usage is TRBJ2-6; perhaps TRBD1 as D (5 bases). Trimming left V 8 bases short and J 4 bases short, with 9 bases between. The CDR3 has 13 amino acids. Germline CDR1 is MDHEN and CDR2 is SYDVKM. CDR3 sequence (DNA): TGTGCCAGCGAAGGGGCCGGGGCCAACGTCCTGACTTTC. It yields the protein CASEGAGANVLTF.

This chain connects TRBV9 to TRBJ1-3, with D possibly TRBD1 on 6 matching bases. Per the germline V gene, CDR1 is SGDLS and CDR2 is YYNGEE. The CDR3 runs to 17 residues. V gave up 0 bases and J gave up 3 bases, with 16 bases separating them. The CDR3 loop is CASSVEGGARVGNTIYF. The DNA of the CDR3 is TGTGCCAGCAGCGTAGAGGGGGGGGCTCGCGTTGGAAACACCATATATTTT.

The rearrangement links TRBV4-1 to TRBJ2-3, with D tentatively TRBD1 (5 bases). The germline V gene encodes CDR1 MGHRA and CDR2 YSYEKL. V was cut by 1 base and J by 5 bases, with 13 bases left in between. The length of the CDR3 is 15 residues. In DNA, the CDR3 is TGCGCCAGCAGCCAAGTGGGGCCCCTTCGAGATACGCAGTATTTT. Its translation is CASSQVGPLRDTQYF.

The J gene is TRBJ2-3, the V gene TRBV30, with 7 bases matching TRBD2. CDR1 GTSNPN and CDR2 SVGIG come from the germline V gene (reference sequence). This CDR3 has 13 amino acids. V lost 3 bases, J lost 4 bases, and 4 bases stayed unmatched. The CDR3 spells CAWSRTSADTQYF. In nucleotides, the CDR3 is TGTGCCTGGAGCCGGACTAGTGCAGATACGCAGTATTTT.

The chain is built from TRBV6-5 and TRBJ2-1; 8 bases match TRBD2. The V and J ends lost 4 bases and 1 base, in that order; junction bases with no gene match: 3. The CDR3 consists of 15 residues. The V gene's germline CDR1 is MNHEY and CDR2 SVGAGI. CDR3 amino acids: CASSSSGGSYNEQFF. DNA of the CDR3: TGTGCCAGCAGTTCGAGCGGGGGATCCTACAATGAGCAGTTCTTC.

The genes are TRBV7-9 and TRBJ2-7; 12 bases map to TRBD2. This CDR3 comprises 16 residues. With V trimmed by 5 bases and J by 1 base, 6 bases remained unmatched. Per the germline V gene, CDR1 is SEHNR and CDR2 is FQNEAQ (reference sequence). CDR3 protein: CASSKGTSGPSYEQYF. The DNA for the CDR3 is TGTGCCAGCAGCAAAGGGACTAGCGGGCCTTCCTACGAGCAGTACTTC.

The chain carries TRBV13 and TRBJ2-3, with 8 bases aligning to TRBD2. Losses at the gene ends were 0 bases for V and 5 bases for J; bases not matched to a gene: 7. CDR1 is PRHDT, CDR2 FYEKMQ, per germline (reference sequence). CDR3 size: 16 residues. The CDR3 protein is CASSLGIRGGVDTQYF. The DNA for the CDR3 is TGTGCCAGCAGCTTAGGCATCCGGGGGGGCGTAGATACGCAGTATTTT.

This chain joins TRBV5-1 and TRBJ2-3, with 10 positions matching TRBD2. Germline trimming cut 0 bases from V and 2 bases from J; bases unmatched to any gene: 3. CDR3 length: 16 residues. The germline gives CDR1 SGHRS, CDR2 YFSETQ. The CDR3 reads CASSLALAGDTDTQYF. In DNA form, the CDR3 reads TGCGCCAGCAGCTTGGCGCTAGCGGGAGACACAGATACGCAGTATTTT.

V and J are TRBV1 and TRBJ1-6; the DNA was not compared with TRBD1, the D call given in the table. TRBV1 is a pseudogene. This CDR3 contains 17 residues. CDR3 nucleotides: TGCACCAGCAGCCAAGAGGGACAGGGGTTCTATAATTCACCCCTCCACTTT. Amino acids: CTSSQEGQGFYNSPLHF.

The chain recombines TRBV14 with TRBJ2-1; TRBD2 might be the D (6 bases). The germline V gene has CDR1 SGHDN and CDR2 FVKESK. Deletions cut 2 bases from V and 5 bases from J, with 16 bases between. The CDR3 contains 16 residues. The CDR3 here is CASSQIETRVNNEQFF. In nucleotides, the CDR3 is TGTGCCAGCAGCCAAATTGAGACTAGGGTCAACAATGAGCAGTTCTTC.

This clone was counted a single time. The gene calls are TRBV7-8 and TRBJ2-1; TRBD1 is a possible D gene (6 bases). This CDR3 spans 15 amino acids. The germline CDR1 and CDR2 sequences are SGHVS and FQNEAQ. V lost 5 bases and J lost 5, with 16 bases in between. The CDR3 DNA follows: TGTGCCAGCAGCCCCAGGGGTGGAGTTGACAATGAGCAGTTCTTC. Translation: CASSPRGGVDNEQFF.

This clone has just a few counts. The gene calls are TRBV7-2 and TRBJ2-3, with a tentative D call TRBD1 (6 bases). Germline V gene sequence: CDR1 SGHTA, CDR2 FQGNSA. Trimming removed 0 bases from V and 6 bases from J, with 10 bases in between. There are 14 residues in the CDR3. CDR3 amino acids: CASSLALRGDTQYF. The CDR3 DNA reads as TGTGCCAGCAGCTTAGCCCTTAGGGGGGATACGCAGTATTTT.

The genes are TRBV29-1 and TRBJ2-5; 11 bases are a match to TRBD1. The tail of the sequence fits TRBJ2-7 better, so the J call may be wrong. Per germline, CDR1 SQVTM and CDR2 ANQGSEA. CDR3 length: 14 residues. CDR3 amino acids: CSARGQGETYEQYF. The CDR3 DNA reads TGCAGCGCCCGGGGACAGGGGGAAACCTACGAGCAGTACTTC.

The V and J genes are TRBV18 and TRBJ2-1; D remains unclear. The CDR3 sequence is 14 residues long. The ends were cut back, 1 base at V and 4 bases at J, with 8 bases in the middle. Per germline, CDR1 KGHSH and CDR2 LQKENI. The CDR3 reads CASSPQGVYNEQFF. In DNA form, the CDR3 reads TGTGCCAGCTCACCACAAGGAGTATACAATGAGCAGTTCTTC. The variable domain in full, with the rest retrieved from reference TRBV18 and TRBJ2-1, is NAGVMQNPRHLVRRRGQEARLRCSPMKGHSHVYWYRQLPEEGLKFMVYLQKENIIDESGMPKERFSAEFPKEGPSILRIQQVVRGDSAAYFCASSPQGVYNEQFFGPGTRLTVL.

The rearrangement links TRBV15 to TRBJ1-1; TRBD1 aligns across 8 bases. Germline V gives CDR1 LNHNV, CDR2 YYDKDF (reference sequence). J was trimmed by 3 bases and V by 3 bases; bases with no gene match: 12. The CDR3 loop spans 17 amino acids. In DNA form, the CDR3 reads TGTGCCACCAGCAGTCCTCTCGGACAGGGAGCAGACACTGAAGCTTTCTTT. Its translation is CATSSPLGQGADTEAFF.

CDR3 sequence reads: CASSLPGTDTQYF. The CDR3 region has the DNA TGCGCCAGCAGCTTGCCGGGGACAGATACGCAGTATTTT. The chain has TRBV5-1 and TRBJ2-3, with D perhaps matching TRBD2 (5 bases). CDR3 length: 13 amino acids. V was shortened by 1 base and J by 3 bases, with 6 bases between the two germline ends. Germline loops: CDR1 SGHRS, CDR2 YFSETQ. Looking up the rest from reference TRBV5-1 and TRBJ2-3 gives the full variable domain: KAGVTQTPRYLIKTRGQQVTLSCSPISGHRSVSWYQQTPGQGLQFLFEYFSETQRNKGNFPGRFSGRQFSNSRSEMNVSTLELGDSALYLCASSLPGTDTQYFGPGTRLTVL.

The rearrangement joins TRBV19 to TRBJ2-7, with D unclear. The V and J ends lost 1 base and 3 bases respectively, with 7 bases between them. Germline loops: CDR1 LNHDA, CDR2 SQIVND (reference sequence). The CDR3 has 13 residues. The CDR3 nucleotides read TGTGCCAGTAGTATAGGACTGAACTACGAGCAGTACTTC. Amino acids: CASSIGLNYEQYF.

This clone was observed a handful of times. This chain connects TRBV18 to TRBJ2-2, with 8 bases lining up with TRBD2. Germline CDR1 and CDR2: KGHSH and LQKENI. The CDR3 is made up of 16 amino acids. V trimming: 7 bases; J trimming: 2 bases; junction bases outside the gene matches: 9. CDR3 nucleotide sequence: TGTGCCAGCTACTCTCCCGGGACTAGAAACACCGGGGAGCTGTTTTTT. Translating gives CASYSPGTRNTGELFF.

This clone was counted only a few times. V gene TRBV9 combines with J gene TRBJ2-7, with TRBD1 matching 9 bases. The CDR3 has 15 residues. Germline CDR1 and CDR2: SGDLS and YYNGEE. Trimming at V came to 3 bases and at J to 5 bases, leaving 9 bases not matched to a gene. This CDR3 is CASSERGTGYNEQYF. The CDR3 region has the DNA TGTGCCAGCAGCGAAAGGGGGACAGGGTACAACGAGCAGTACTTC. Combining the CDR3 with reference TRBV9 and TRBJ2-7 gives the whole variable domain DSGVTQTPKHLITATGQRVTLRCSPRSGDLSVYWYQQSLDQGLQFLIQYYNGEERAKGNILERFSAQQFPDLHSELNLSSLELGDSALYFCASSERGTGYNEQYFGPGTRLTVT.